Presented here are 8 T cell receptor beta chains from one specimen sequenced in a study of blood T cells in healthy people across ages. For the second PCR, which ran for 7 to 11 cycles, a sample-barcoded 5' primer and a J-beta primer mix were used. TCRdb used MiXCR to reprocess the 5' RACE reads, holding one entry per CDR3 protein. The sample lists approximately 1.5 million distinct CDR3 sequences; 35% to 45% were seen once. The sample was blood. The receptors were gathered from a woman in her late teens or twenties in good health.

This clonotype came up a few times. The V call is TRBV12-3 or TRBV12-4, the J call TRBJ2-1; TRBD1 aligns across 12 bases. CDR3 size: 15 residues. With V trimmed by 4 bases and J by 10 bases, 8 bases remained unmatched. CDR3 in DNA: TGTGCCAGCAGTTGGACAGGGACAGGGGGCGGGGAGCAGTTCTTC. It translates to CASSWTGTGGGEQFF.

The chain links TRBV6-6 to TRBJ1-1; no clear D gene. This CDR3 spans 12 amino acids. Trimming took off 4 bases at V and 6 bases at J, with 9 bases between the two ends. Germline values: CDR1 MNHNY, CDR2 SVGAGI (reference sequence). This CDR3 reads CASSFRGPEAFF. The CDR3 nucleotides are TGTGCCAGCAGTTTTAGAGGGCCTGAAGCTTTCTTT.

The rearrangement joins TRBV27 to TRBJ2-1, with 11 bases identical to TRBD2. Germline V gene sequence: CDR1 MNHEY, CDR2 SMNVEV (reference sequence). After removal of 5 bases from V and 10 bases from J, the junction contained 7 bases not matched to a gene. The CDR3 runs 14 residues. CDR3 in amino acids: CASSQGLAEYEQFF. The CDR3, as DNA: TGTGCCAGCAGTCAGGGACTAGCGGAGTACGAGCAGTTCTTC.

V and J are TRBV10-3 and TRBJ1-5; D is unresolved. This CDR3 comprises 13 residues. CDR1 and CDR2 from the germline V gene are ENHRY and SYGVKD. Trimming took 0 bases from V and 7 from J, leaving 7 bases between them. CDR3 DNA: TGTGCCATCAGTGAGTCCCCTGCGCAGCCCCAGCATTTT. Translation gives CAISESPAQPQHF.

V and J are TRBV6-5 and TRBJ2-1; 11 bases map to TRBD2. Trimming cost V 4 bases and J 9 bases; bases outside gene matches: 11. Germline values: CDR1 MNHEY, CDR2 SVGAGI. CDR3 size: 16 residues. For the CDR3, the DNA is TGTGCCAGCAGTTTCCCGATAGCGGGGGGGCTGAGTGAGCAGTTCTTC. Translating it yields CASSFPIAGGLSEQFF.

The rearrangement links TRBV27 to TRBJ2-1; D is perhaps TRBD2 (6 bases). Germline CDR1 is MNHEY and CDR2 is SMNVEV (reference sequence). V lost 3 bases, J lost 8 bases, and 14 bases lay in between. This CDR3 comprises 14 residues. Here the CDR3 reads CASSLYTGVYEQFF. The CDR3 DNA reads TGTGCCAGCAGTTTGTATACGGGGGTCTATGAGCAGTTCTTC.

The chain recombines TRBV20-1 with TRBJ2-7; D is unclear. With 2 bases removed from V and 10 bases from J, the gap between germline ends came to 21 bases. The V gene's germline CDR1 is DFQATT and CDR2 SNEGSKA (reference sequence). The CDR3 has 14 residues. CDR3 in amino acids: CSARISKAKREQYF. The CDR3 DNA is TGCAGTGCTAGAATATCCAAAGCTAAAAGGGAACAGTACTTC.

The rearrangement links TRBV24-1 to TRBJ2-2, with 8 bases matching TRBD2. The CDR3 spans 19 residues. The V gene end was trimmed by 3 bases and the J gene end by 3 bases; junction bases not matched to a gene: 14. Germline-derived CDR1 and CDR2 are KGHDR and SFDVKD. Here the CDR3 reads CATSDGNRGLVSDTGELFF. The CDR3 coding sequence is TGTGCCACCAGTGATGGGAACCGGGGACTAGTGTCCGACACCGGGGAGCTGTTTTTT.